Below, one TCR beta chain is given with its context. Antigen unknown. This record comes from a study of T-cell reconstitution after alpha-beta-depleted transplantation in children. The CDR3 consists of 15 residues. CDR1 is SGHRS, CDR2 YFSETQ, per germline. Trimming took 2 bases from V and 4 from J, leaving 15 bases between them. Preparing the TCRbeta library involved the use of unique molecular identifiers. TCRdb analysed the PCR reads with MiXCR anew, one entry per CDR3 protein. This table has a few hundred thousand distinct CDR3 sequences, around 27% appearing once. General study points: From newly produced T cells came most of the T-cell counts and diversity one year after transplant. Approximately two months post-transplant, alpha-beta T cells reportedly originated from several hundred expanded graft clones.

Source: PBMCs, taken before TCRalphabeta/CD19-depleted stem cell transplant. The TCR was taken from a boy younger than two with Wiskott-Aldrich syndrome, due to receive a stem cell transplant. The chain couples TRBV5-1 to TRBJ2-5; D is ambiguous. CDR3 in DNA: TGCGCCAGCAGCTTTACCTGGCCTTCCGGAGAGACCCAGTACTTC. Encoded protein: CASSFTWPSGETQYF.